These 20 T cell receptor beta chains originate from one sample sequenced in a study of T cells after yellow fever vaccination. TCRdb fed the 5' RACE reads into MiXCR, producing one record per CDR3 protein. The sample holds a few hundred thousand distinct CDR3 sequences; roughly a sixth are singletons and the top ten take 15% to 20%. Sequencing used PBMCs, obtained more than 4 days after the first yellow fever vaccination. These TCRs come from a man between 18 and 35 years old who received the YFV17D yellow fever vaccine.

The rearrangement joins TRBV5-4 to TRBJ2-1; 8 nucleotides line up with TRBD2. Trimming removed 7 bases from V and 6 bases from J; junction bases left unmatched: 9. Germline V gene lookup returns CDR1 SGHNT and CDR2 YYREEE (reference sequence). This CDR3 comprises 14 residues. In DNA, the CDR3 is TGTGCCAGCCAGTCCGGGGGGGCTCTCAATGAGCAGTTCTTC. Translating it yields CASQSGGALNEQFF.

The rearrangement links TRBV4-1 to TRBJ2-1; the match to TRBD1 covers 7 bases. The CDR3 sequence is 15 residues long. The J segment lost 6 bases and the V segment lost 3 bases, leaving 8 bases of the junction unmatched. Germline V gene sequence: CDR1 MGHRA, CDR2 YSYEKL. As DNA, the CDR3 is TGCGCCAGCAGCCACCGACAGGGTTCTGCCAATGAGCAGTTCTTC. Amino acids: CASSHRQGSANEQFF.

This chain links TRBV4-3 with TRBJ2-5; 10 positions match TRBD2. V gave up 4 bases and J gave up 3 bases; unmatched junction bases: 14. The germline V gene has CDR1 LGHNA and CDR2 YSLEER. The CDR3 is 18 amino acids. CDR3 in DNA: TGCGCCAGCAGCCGAGTGGGGGTCCCGGGACTAGCGAAAGAGACCCAGTACTTC. Protein: CASSRVGVPGLAKETQYF.

This clonotype was observed a handful of times. This chain uses TRBV9 with TRBJ2-1, with 8 bases that match TRBD2. Germline assignment: CDR1 SGDLS and CDR2 YYNGEE. Trimming removed 4 bases from V and 4 bases from J; junction bases left unmatched: 7. The CDR3 length is 15 residues. The CDR3 DNA reads TGTGCCAGCAGCTGGGCGGGGGGCGAATACAATGAGCAGTTCTTC. As protein: CASSWAGGEYNEQFF.

V and J are TRBV4-1 and TRBJ2-2; D possibly corresponds to TRBD2 (5 bases). V lost 1 base and J lost 0, with 18 bases in between. The V gene's germline CDR1 is MGHRA and CDR2 YSYEKL. This CDR3 region has 19 residues. In nucleotides, the CDR3 is TGCGCCAGCAGCCAAGGGTCGTGGGCGGGTCAGACGAACACCGGGGAGCTGTTTTTT. Translated: CASSQGSWAGQTNTGELFF.

The CDR3 region has the DNA TGCGCCAGCAGCTTGGTTGGGGTGAGGGACACTGAAGCTTTCTTT. Protein: CASSLVGVRDTEAFF. This chain links TRBV5-1 with TRBJ1-1; D remains ambiguous. Germline-derived CDR1 and CDR2 are SGHRS and YFSETQ. The CDR3 spans 15 residues. V lost 0 bases and J 3 bases, leaving 12 bases between the germline ends. Together with reference TRBV5-1 and TRBJ1-1, the CDR3 gives the full variable domain: KAGVTQTPRYLIKTRGQQVTLSCSPISGHRSVSWYQQTPGQGLQFLFEYFSETQRNKGNFPGRFSGRQFSNSRSEMNVSTLELGDSALYLCASSLVGVRDTEAFFGQGTRLTVV.

V usage is TRBV4-3 and J usage is TRBJ2-3, with 9 positions matching TRBD1. V trimming: 0 bases; J trimming: 5 bases; junction bases outside the gene matches: 3. The length of the CDR3 is 15 residues. The germline gives CDR1 LGHNA, CDR2 YSLEER. The CDR3 spells CASSQDRQGVDTQYF. In nucleotides, the CDR3 is TGCGCCAGCAGCCAAGATAGACAGGGGGTAGATACGCAGTATTTT.

The V gene is TRBV19, the J gene TRBJ2-1; D ambiguous. The CDR3 contains 11 residues. Germline CDR1 reads LNHDA; CDR2 reads SQIVND (reference sequence). With 10 bases removed from V and 9 bases from J, the gap between germline ends came to 13 bases. The CDR3 sequence: CATMDSGEQFF. CDR3 DNA sequence: TGTGCCACCATGGATAGTGGTGAGCAGTTCTTC.

The sample holds a few counts of this clonotype. The chain recombines TRBV6-1 with TRBJ2-2, with 8 bases identical to TRBD1. The ends lost 5 bases at V and 0 bases at J; junction bases unmatched: 8. This CDR3 spans 17 amino acids. Germline values: CDR1 MNHNS, CDR2 SASEGT. The CDR3 region is CASSLTPGQANTGELFF. The DNA for the CDR3 is TGTGCCAGCAGTCTTACCCCGGGACAGGCGAACACCGGGGAGCTGTTTTTT.

This clonotype was picked up many times. The genes are TRBV4-1 and TRBJ2-5; TRBD2 agrees at 7 bases. Germline values: CDR1 MGHRA, CDR2 YSYEKL. V lost 6 bases and J lost 5; bases outside the gene matches: 12. The CDR3 consists of 15 residues. CDR3 loop: CASRPLRGVTETQYF. The CDR3 DNA reads as TGCGCCAGCAGACCGCTTCGGGGGGTCACGGAGACCCAGTACTTC.

This clonotype turned up a few times. The chain is built from TRBV4-1 and TRBJ1-5, with D unclear. Trimming pared 1 base from V and 6 bases from J, leaving 19 bases between. The CDR3 extends over 17 amino acids. Germline CDR1 MGHRA, CDR2 YSYEKL. CDR3 bases: TGCGCCAGCAGCCAAGGGGAGGCGTGGGAGGGTAGTCAGCCCCAGCATTTT. Translated, it gives CASSQGEAWEGSQPQHF.

This clonotype appeared many times. The gene calls are TRBV5-1 and TRBJ1-4, with TRBD1 matching 11 bases. Judging by the DNA end, TRBJ2-2 fits better; the J call may be wrong. The CDR3 spans 14 residues. CDR1 is SGHRS, CDR2 YFSETQ, per germline. The CDR3 coding sequence is TGCGCCAGCAGCATCGGGACAGGGGGAGAGGAGCTGTTTTTT. It translates to CASSIGTGGEELFF.

In its sample, this clonotype was seen a few times. J is TRBJ1-1 and V is TRBV20-1; no clear D gene. Germline-derived CDR1 and CDR2 are DFQATT and SNEGSKA (reference sequence). Between the trimmed V and J ends, which lost 5 bases and 2 bases, there was a span of 9 bases. The CDR3 totals 12 residues. The CDR3 sequence: CSAAAFNTEAFF. The CDR3, as DNA: TGCAGTGCTGCGGCATTTAACACTGAAGCTTTCTTT.

The rearrangement joins TRBV14 to TRBJ2-7; no reliable D call. Per the germline V gene, CDR1 is SGHDN and CDR2 is FVKESK. V lost 8 bases, J lost 2 bases, and 16 bases lay in between. The CDR3 length is 14 residues. CDR3 residues: CASAPGSEPYEQYV. The DNA of the CDR3 is TGTGCCAGCGCCCCTGGCTCGGAGCCCTACGAGCAGTACGTC.

This clonotype occurred a few times. The gene calls are TRBV12-3 or TRBV12-4 and TRBJ2-3; TRBD2 aligns across 10 bases. V shed 5 bases and J 1 base; nucleotides not matched to a gene: 15. The CDR3 totals 19 residues. CDR3 region: CASSPVAGSGGPGTDTQYF. For the CDR3, the DNA is TGTGCCAGCAGTCCGGTGGCTGGTAGCGGGGGGCCGGGCACAGATACGCAGTATTTT.

This clonotype has just a few counts. V and J are TRBV5-4 and TRBJ2-5, with D possibly matching TRBD2 (5 bases). Germline CDR1 SGHNT, CDR2 YYREEE (reference sequence). The CDR3 runs 13 residues. V was shortened by 4 bases and J by 0 bases, with 7 bases between the two germline ends. The DNA of the CDR3 is TGTGCCAGCAGCCAGGACTACCAAGAGACCCAGTACTTC. Translation: CASSQDYQETQYF.

This clonotype was seen at least ten times. This clone may be a read error of a much larger clone one base away. This rearrangement joins TRBV7-2 to TRBJ2-1; the D is unclear. Germline lookup yields CDR1 SGHTA and CDR2 FQGNSA. There are 11 residues in the CDR3. This chain's CDR3 is CASSSFNEQFF. CDR3 nucleotide sequence: TGTGCCAGCAGTTCCTTCAATGAGCAGTTCTTC.

This clonotype has just a few counts. The rearrangement links TRBV29-1 to TRBJ1-1; maybe TRBD1 (6 bases). V gave up 6 bases and J gave up 1 base, with 12 bases separating them. The germline V gene encodes CDR1 SQVTM and CDR2 ANQGSEA. There are 13 residues in the CDR3. CDR3 nucleotides: TGCAGCGTGGAACAGGGTGGGAACACTGAAGCTTTCTTT. Its protein product is CSVEQGGNTEAFF.

The chain employs TRBV25-1 and TRBJ1-6; D gene ambiguous. This CDR3 region has 14 residues. V lost 3 bases and J lost 3, with 6 bases in between. CDR1 and CDR2 (germline): MGHDK, SYGVNS. CDR3 sequence: CASSEVSYNSPLHF. The CDR3 nucleotides are TGTGCCAGCAGTGAGGTCAGCTATAATTCACCCCTCCACTTT.

This clonotype was seen more than once but under ten times. This chain connects TRBV11-2 to TRBJ2-3; D may be TRBD1 or TRBD2 (6 bases each). The germline V gene encodes CDR1 SGHAT and CDR2 FQNNGV. The CDR3 consists of 18 residues. Trimming took 4 bases from V and 0 from J, leaving 20 bases between them. CDR3: CASSSARGRTVSTDTQYF. CDR3 DNA: TGTGCCAGCAGCTCCGCTCGGGGGCGGACAGTTAGCACAGATACGCAGTATTTT.